The clone carrying this T cell receptor (beta chain) is a singleton in its sample. This record comes from a study of cytomegalovirus exposure and HLA in healthy donors. Study-level background: Early on, a data release was issued that held about 85 million unique TCRs from HLA-typed donors.

Both 60 Vbeta primers and 13 Jbeta primers went into the PCR. Sequenced by immunoSEQ multiplex PCR; TCRdb stores in-frame clones only, minus some. The table lists 50,000 to 55,000 clones, 65% to 85% of them singletons, with 2.5% in the top ten. The germline V gene has CDR1 SGDLS and CDR2 YYNGEE. This CDR3 has 15 residues. The V gene lost 0 bases and the J gene lost 5 bases, with 11 bases spanning the gap. Sequencing was performed on PBMCs. The sequence was obtained from a boy between 5 and 17 years old in good health and CMV-seropositive. The rearrangement links TRBV9 to TRBJ1-4; no clear D. CDR3 bases: TGTGCCAGCAGCGTAGGAGGAGGAGGGAATGAAAAACTGTTTTTT. As protein: CASSVGGGGNEKLFF.